The 16 T cell receptor beta chains in this list originate from one sample, sequenced in a study of shared clonotypes between healthy human individuals. Data came from immunoSEQ multiplex PCR; TCRdb stores just in-frame clones and leaves some out. The table has roughly 2.5 million clones, about 92% seen once; the top ten hold around 0.15%. What was sequenced was naive CD4+ T cells sorted from blood. Subset noted: CD45RA+ positively selected. These receptors were collected from a man between 18 and 29 years old in good health.

Details on this clone: Other DNA sequences within the sample encode an identical CDR3. The chain carries TRBV5-1 and TRBJ1-6; D unclear. The CDR3 length is 13 residues. The germline gives CDR1 SGHRS, CDR2 YFSETQ. The ends were cut back, 0 bases at V and 8 bases at J, with 6 bases in the middle. The CDR3 DNA reads as TGCGCCAGCAGCTTGGCGGGATATTCACCCCTCCACTTT. It specifies CASSLAGYSPLHF.

Worth noting for this clone: Other nucleotide sequences in the sample specify the same CDR3. This sequence joins TRBV5-1 and TRBJ2-3; D is possibly TRBD2 (5 bases). V dropped 2 bases and J dropped 2 bases, with 9 bases sitting between them. Germline lookup yields CDR1 SGHRS and CDR2 YFSETQ. CDR3 length equals 14 residues. CDR3 in amino acids: CASSLSGITDTQYF. In nucleotides, the CDR3 is TGCGCCAGCAGCTTAAGCGGAATCACAGATACGCAGTATTTT.

The chain has TRBV28 and TRBJ1-1; possible D gene TRBD1, 6 bases. Between the trimmed V and J ends, which lost 4 bases and 1 base, there was a span of 10 bases. Germline CDR1 is MDHEN and CDR2 is SYDVKM. CDR3 length equals 14 residues. In nucleotides, the CDR3 is TGTGCCAGCAGTTCCACAGGGAAGAACACTGAAGCTTTCTTT. Translation gives CASSSTGKNTEAFF.

The J gene is TRBJ2-3, the V gene TRBV4-2, with 10 bases identical to TRBD2. J gave up 3 bases and V 0 bases, and 6 bases lay outside the gene matches. The CDR3 runs 17 residues. Germline V gene sequence: CDR1 LGHNA, CDR2 YNFKEQ. The CDR3 region has the DNA TGTGCCAGCAGCCAAGAAGGAAGCGGGGGGGTGACAGATACGCAGTATTTT. Residues: CASSQEGSGGVTDTQYF.

The genes are TRBV7-2 and TRBJ1-2; 8 nucleotides align to TRBD1. V lost 4 bases and J lost 6; bases outside the gene matches: 4. Germline V lookup: CDR1 SGHTA, CDR2 FQGNSA. The CDR3 covers 13 residues. For the CDR3, the DNA is TGTGCCAGCAGCTCCGGACAGGGTCATGGCTACACCTTC. It specifies CASSSGQGHGYTF.

This clone was observed a single time. This rearrangement joins TRBV6-1 to TRBJ2-2; 12 bases are shared with TRBD2. CDR1 and CDR2 (germline): MNHNS, SASEGT. V dropped 6 bases and J dropped 3; count of bases not matched to a gene: 2. The CDR3 has 15 amino acids. In DNA form, the CDR3 reads TGTGCCAGCAGCCGACTAGCGGGGGACACCGGGGAGCTGTTTTTT. Its translation is CASSRLAGDTGELFF.

J is TRBJ2-5 and V is TRBV18; 7 nucleotides align to TRBD2. CDR3 length equals 16 residues. Unmatched junction bases numbered 8, after V lost 3 bases and J lost 1 base. The V gene's germline CDR1 is KGHSH and CDR2 LQKENI. CDR3: CASSPFMSGVQETQYF. The CDR3 DNA reads as TGTGCCAGCTCACCCTTCATGAGCGGGGTCCAAGAGACCCAGTACTTC.

Note on this clone: This CDR3 is also generated by other DNA sequences in the sample. The CDR3 loop is CASSDGTSGYNEQFF. The CDR3 nucleotides read TGTGCCAGCAGCGACGGGACTAGCGGCTACAATGAGCAGTTCTTC. This chain joins TRBV9 and TRBJ2-1; 11 positions match TRBD2. Trimming cost V 3 bases and J 3 bases; bases outside gene matches: 2. Germline V gene sequence: CDR1 SGDLS, CDR2 YYNGEE. This CDR3 is built from 15 residues.

The chain couples TRBV27 to TRBJ1-5; a possible D gene is TRBD1 (5 bases). The CDR3 has 15 amino acids. Germline CDR1 MNHEY, CDR2 SMNVEV (reference sequence). V was clipped by 3 bases and J by 5 bases, with 14 bases between them. CDR3 coding DNA: TGTGCCAGCAGTTTCGAGGGCAGGGTCCATCAGCCCCAGCATTTT. Protein product: CASSFEGRVHQPQHF.

The rearrangement links TRBV27 to TRBJ2-3; 7 bases fit TRBD2. Trimming at V came to 5 bases and at J to 0 bases, leaving 2 bases not matched to a gene. Germline V CDR1 and CDR2: MNHEY, SMNVEV (reference sequence). The CDR3 spans 14 residues. The CDR3 region is CASSRSGSTDTQYF. The CDR3 DNA reads TGTGCCAGCAGTCGTAGCGGGAGCACAGATACGCAGTATTTT.

Remarks on this clone: Other nucleotide sequences from this sample produce the same CDR3. V usage is TRBV6-6 and J usage is TRBJ1-4; no clear D gene. The CDR3 length is 14 residues. Germline assignment: CDR1 MNHNY and CDR2 SVGAGI (reference sequence). V was clipped by 5 bases and J by 0 bases, with 7 bases between them. This chain's CDR3 is CASSGFATNEKLFF. CDR3 in DNA: TGTGCCAGCAGTGGATTTGCAACTAATGAAAAACTGTTTTTT.

This sequence joins TRBV5-4 and TRBJ2-2; D may be TRBD1 (5 bases). Per the germline V gene, CDR1 is SGHNT and CDR2 is YYREEE (reference sequence). The CDR3 spans 17 residues. V was shortened by 0 bases and J by 1 base, with 13 bases between the two germline ends. The CDR3: CASSLGGRWENTGELFF. CDR3 in DNA: TGTGCCAGCAGCTTGGGGGGCCGATGGGAGAACACCGGGGAGCTGTTTTTT.

The sample holds a few counts of this clone. The chain links TRBV2 to TRBJ2-7, with TRBD2 as a possible D gene (5 bases). Germline V gene sequence: CDR1 SNHLY, CDR2 FYNNEI. Deletions cut 6 bases from V and 1 base from J, with 13 bases between. The CDR3 totals 14 residues. The CDR3 bases are TGTGCCAGCAGAAACCGGGGTTTGTCCTACGAGCAGTACTTC. Amino acid sequence: CASRNRGLSYEQYF.

A single count supports this clone. The genes are TRBV7-3 and TRBJ1-6; 9 bases map to TRBD1. The CDR3 has 15 residues. After removal of 6 bases from V and 6 bases from J, the junction contained 6 bases not matched to a gene. The V gene's germline CDR1 is SGHTA and CDR2 FQGTGA. CDR3 coding DNA: TGTGCCAGCAGTGAACAGGGGGCCATTAATTCACCCCTCCACTTT. This encodes CASSEQGAINSPLHF.

This clone was observed once. This chain links TRBV29-1 with TRBJ1-4; D is uncertain. Germline CDR1 SQVTM, CDR2 ANQGSEA. CDR3 length: 12 amino acids. V lost 5 bases, J lost 8 bases, and 12 bases lay in between. CDR3 coding DNA: TGCAGCGTTCTTCTAGGCGGCGAAAAACTGTTTTTT. This sequence encodes CSVLLGGEKLFF.

The V call is TRBV28, the J call TRBJ1-5, with D possibly matching TRBD1 (6 bases). V gave up 2 bases and J gave up 7 bases, with 15 bases separating them. The CDR3 totals 15 residues. CDR1 MDHEN and CDR2 SYDVKM come from the germline V gene. Here the CDR3 reads CASSLNQGNDQPQHF. The CDR3 coding sequence is TGTGCCAGCAGTTTAAACCAGGGGAACGACCAGCCCCAGCATTTT.